The sequence of this T cell receptor (beta chain) was determined in a study of blood T cell repertoires in COVID-19. Adults between about 18 and 95 years of age took part from under 25 US areas. Assignment of participants to cohorts was predicated upon participant-reported clinical history. This clone was seen only once. This CDR3 is built from 14 residues. Per the germline V gene, CDR1 is SEHNR and CDR2 is FQNEAQ (reference sequence). With 5 bases removed from V and 5 bases from J, the gap between germline ends came to 15 bases. Profiled with immunoSEQ multiplex PCR; TCRdb holds only in-frame clones, not every one. Among roughly 320,000 clones, 85% to 95% were seen once, and the ten largest hold approximately 4.1%.

The V gene is TRBV7-9, the J gene TRBJ2-5, with D possibly being TRBD2 (5 bases). Sequences were obtained from PBMCs or T cells enriched from blood (not recorded which). The sequence was collected from a woman in her 30s who had been exposed to COVID-19. The CDR3 reads CASSKLGEGETQYF. The CDR3 DNA follows: TGTGCCAGCAGCAAACTCGGGGAAGGGGAGACCCAGTACTTC.